Following are 14 T cell receptor beta chains from one sample sequenced in a study of blood T cell repertoires in COVID-19. Assay: immunoSEQ multiplex PCR; the TCRdb copy retains only in-frame clones and omits some. The repertoire has about 320,000 clones, around 86% of them found once; the top ten carry about 5.2%. The source material was PBMCs or T cells enriched from blood (not recorded which). The receptors derive from a man in his 60s who had recovered from COVID-19.

The chain joins TRBV24-1 to TRBJ1-5, with TRBD1 identical over 7 bases. Germline-derived CDR1 and CDR2 are KGHDR and SFDVKD. The CDR3 covers 14 residues. V lost 5 bases, J lost 5 bases, and 5 bases stayed unmatched. This CDR3 is CATSGQGSYQPQHF. The CDR3 nucleotides read TGTGCCACCAGTGGACAGGGCTCTTATCAGCCCCAGCATTTT.

The chain recombines TRBV11-2 with TRBJ2-5, with 9 nucleotides matching TRBD1. The CDR3 is 14 residues long. Trimming removed 6 bases from V and 5 bases from J; junction bases left unmatched: 7. The V gene's germline CDR1 is SGHAT and CDR2 FQNNGV. CDR3 region: CASSNGGTGETQYF. Here the CDR3 DNA reads TGTGCCAGCAGTAACGGGGGGACAGGGGAGACCCAGTACTTC.

This clone was counted a single time. The CDR3 nucleotides read TGTGCCAGCAGTGCGGTCCTCCCCCAGCAGTTCTTC. This translates into CASSAVLPQQFF. The V and J genes are TRBV28 and TRBJ2-1, with D unresolved. Trimming pared 5 bases from V and 11 bases from J, leaving 13 bases between. This CDR3 is built from 12 residues. The germline V gene encodes CDR1 MDHEN and CDR2 SYDVKM.

The chain joins TRBV18 to TRBJ2-5, with D perhaps matching TRBD1 (6 bases). Trimming removed 5 bases from V and 1 base from J, with 11 bases in between. Germline V lookup: CDR1 KGHSH, CDR2 LQKENI. The CDR3 has 14 amino acids. CDR3 sequence reads: CASSSGQIQETQYF. CDR3 nucleotide sequence: TGTGCCAGCTCATCGGGACAAATCCAAGAGACCCAGTACTTC.

DNA for the CDR3: TGTGCCACCAGAGGACAGGGGAATCAGCCCCAGCATTTT. As protein: CATRGQGNQPQHF. The chain employs TRBV24-1 and TRBJ1-5, with TRBD1 identical over 9 bases. The germline V gene encodes CDR1 KGHDR and CDR2 SFDVKD. The CDR3 is 13 residues long. The J segment lost 4 bases and the V segment lost 7 bases, leaving 1 base of the junction unmatched.

The V and J genes are TRBV7-3 and TRBJ2-2; TRBD2 matches at 8 bases. Trimming cost V 4 bases and J 3 bases; bases outside gene matches: 10. Per germline, CDR1 SGHTA and CDR2 FQGTGA. The CDR3 has 17 amino acids. CDR3 sequence (DNA): TGTGCCAGCAGCTCCACTAGCGGTCCTTGGGACACCGGGGAGCTGTTTTTT. It specifies CASSSTSGPWDTGELFF.

This sequence joins TRBV29-1 and TRBJ2-7, with 11 bases aligning to TRBD1. J was trimmed by 7 bases and V by 3 bases; bases with no gene match: 5. This CDR3 contains 13 residues. The germline CDR1 and CDR2 sequences are SQVTM and ANQGSEA. The CDR3: CSVEGTGGTEQYF. The CDR3 DNA reads TGCAGCGTTGAGGGGACAGGGGGAACGGAGCAGTACTTC.

The chain couples TRBV18 to TRBJ1-1, with 7 bases lining up with TRBD1. After removal of 3 bases from V and 2 bases from J, the junction contained 9 bases not matched to a gene. The CDR3 covers 16 residues. The germline CDR1 and CDR2 sequences are KGHSH and LQKENI. The CDR3 sequence is CASSPFPGQRNTEAFF. The CDR3 coding sequence is TGTGCCAGCTCACCTTTTCCGGGACAGCGAAACACTGAAGCTTTCTTT.

This chain connects TRBV27 to TRBJ2-1; the match to TRBD2 covers 9 bases. Germline values: CDR1 MNHEY, CDR2 SMNVEV (reference sequence). J lost 13 bases, V lost 5 bases, and 6 bases had no gene match. The CDR3 runs 12 residues. For the CDR3, the DNA is TGTGCCAGCAGTCGCCCTAGCGGGACACAGTTCTTC. This encodes CASSRPSGTQFF.

This chain uses TRBV24-1 with TRBJ2-3, with a tentative D call TRBD1 (6 bases). Per the germline V gene, CDR1 is KGHDR and CDR2 is SFDVKD. This CDR3 has 14 residues. Trimming left V 3 bases short and J 6 bases short, with 12 bases between. CDR3 protein: CATSDTRGGDTQYF. The CDR3 nucleotides are TGTGCCACCAGTGATACCAGGGGTGGGGATACGCAGTATTTT.

The CDR3 DNA follows: TGTGCCACCTCAGTGCGACTAGCGGGGAAACCCGAGCAGTACTTC. Translated: CATSVRLAGKPEQYF. The chain joins TRBV28 to TRBJ2-7; 11 bases are a match to TRBD2. J gave up 6 bases and V 10 bases, and 14 bases lay outside the gene matches. Germline-derived CDR1 and CDR2 are MDHEN and SYDVKM. The CDR3 is made up of 15 amino acids.

This clone was detected once. The chain combines TRBV24-1 with TRBJ1-6; D remains ambiguous. CDR1 and CDR2 from the germline V gene are KGHDR and SFDVKD. CDR3 length: 13 amino acids. This CDR3 reads CGVAATAGSPLHF. DNA for the CDR3: TGTGGGGTAGCTGCGACGGCGGGGTCACCCCTCCACTTT.

V is TRBV7-9 and J is TRBJ2-4; 8 bases are shared with TRBD1. V shed 4 bases, J shed 3 bases, and the junction held 8 bases outside the gene matches. The germline CDR1 and CDR2 sequences are SEHNR and FQNEAQ (reference sequence). The CDR3 has 16 amino acids. CDR3 protein: CASSSGQGVNKNIQYF. CDR3 nucleotides: TGTGCCAGCAGCTCTGGACAGGGCGTTAACAAAAACATTCAGTACTTC.

CDR3 DNA sequence: TGTGCCAGCAGCGTAGAAGGACAGAGCACAGATACGCAGTATTTT. It codes for CASSVEGQSTDTQYF. The chain is built from TRBV9 and TRBJ2-3, with a weak D call TRBD1 (6 bases). CDR3 length: 15 residues. V dropped 0 bases and J dropped 0 bases, with 8 bases sitting between them. Germline V lookup: CDR1 SGDLS, CDR2 YYNGEE.